A single sample gave rise to the 2 T cell receptor beta chains below, sequenced in a study of blood T cell repertoires in COVID-19. The method was immunoSEQ multiplex PCR; TCRdb's version includes in-frame clones alone and lacks a portion of them. Of around 300,000 clones in the sample, about four fifths are singletons; the top ten hold 9.4%. Input material: peripheral blood. These receptors were taken from a woman aged 50 to 60 who had recovered from COVID-19.

The genes are TRBV27 and TRBJ1-2, with D maybe TRBD1 (5 bases). The CDR3 covers 15 residues. The ends were cut back, 1 base at V and 4 bases at J, with 13 bases in the middle. The V gene's germline CDR1 is MNHEY and CDR2 SMNVEV (reference sequence). This CDR3 reads CASSLYQDGGYGYTF. In nucleotides, the CDR3 is TGTGCCAGCAGTTTATATCAGGACGGGGGCTATGGCTACACCTTC.

The J gene is TRBJ2-6, the V gene TRBV19; no firm D call. The CDR3 is 13 residues long. The germline V gene has CDR1 LNHDA and CDR2 SQIVND (reference sequence). CDR3: CAVLDSGANVLTF. The CDR3 DNA follows: TGTGCAGTATTAGACTCTGGGGCCAACGTCCTGACTTTC. The variable domain in full, completed from reference TRBV19 and TRBJ2-6, reads DGGITQSPKYLFRKEGQNVTLSCEQNLNHDAMYWYRQDPGQGLRLIYYSQIVNDFQKGDIAEGYSVSREKKESFPLTVTSAQKNPTAFYLCAVLDSGANVLTFGAGSRLTVL.